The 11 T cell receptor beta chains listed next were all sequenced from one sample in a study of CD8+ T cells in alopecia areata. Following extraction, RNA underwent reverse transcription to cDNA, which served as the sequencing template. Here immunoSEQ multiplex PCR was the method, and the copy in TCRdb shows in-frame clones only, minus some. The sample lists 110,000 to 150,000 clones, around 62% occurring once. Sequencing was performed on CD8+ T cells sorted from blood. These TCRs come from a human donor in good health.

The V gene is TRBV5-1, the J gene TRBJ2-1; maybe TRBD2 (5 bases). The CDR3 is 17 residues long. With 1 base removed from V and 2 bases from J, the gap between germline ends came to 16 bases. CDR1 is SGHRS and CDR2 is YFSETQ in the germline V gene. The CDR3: CASSLRERRDPYNEQFF. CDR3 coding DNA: TGCGCCAGCAGCTTGAGGGAAAGACGGGATCCCTACAATGAGCAGTTCTTC.

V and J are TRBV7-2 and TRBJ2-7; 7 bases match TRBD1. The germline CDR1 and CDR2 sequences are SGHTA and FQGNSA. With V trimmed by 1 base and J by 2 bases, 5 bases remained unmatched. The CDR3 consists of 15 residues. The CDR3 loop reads CASSLEGAGPYEQYF. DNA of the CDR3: TGTGCCAGCAGCTTAGAGGGGGCAGGACCCTACGAGCAGTACTTC.

CDR3 DNA sequence: TGTGCCAGCAGCATAGGCGGGGAGCTGTTTTTT. Translated, it gives CASSIGGELFF. The chain joins TRBV5-6 to TRBJ2-2; D is unclear. With 4 bases removed from V and 7 bases from J, the gap between germline ends came to 5 bases. CDR1 is SGHDT, CDR2 YYEEEE, per germline. This CDR3 spans 11 amino acids.

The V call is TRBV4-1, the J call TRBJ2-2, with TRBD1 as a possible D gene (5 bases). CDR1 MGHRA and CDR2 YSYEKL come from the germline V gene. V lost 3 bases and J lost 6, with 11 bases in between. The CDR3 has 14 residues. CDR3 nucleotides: TGCGCCAGCAGCCAGTATGCAGGGTCCGGGGAGCTGTTTTTT. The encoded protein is CASSQYAGSGELFF.

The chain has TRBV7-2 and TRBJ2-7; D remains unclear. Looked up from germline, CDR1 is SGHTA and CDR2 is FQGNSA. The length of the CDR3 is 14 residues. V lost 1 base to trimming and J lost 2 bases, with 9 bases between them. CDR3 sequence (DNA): TGTGCCAGCAGCTTAGTTACCGCGACCTACGAGCAGTACTTC. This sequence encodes CASSLVTATYEQYF.

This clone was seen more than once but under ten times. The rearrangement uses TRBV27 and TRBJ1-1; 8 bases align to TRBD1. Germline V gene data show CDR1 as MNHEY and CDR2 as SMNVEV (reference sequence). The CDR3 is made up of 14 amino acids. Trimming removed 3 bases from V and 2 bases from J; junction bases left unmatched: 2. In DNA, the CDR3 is TGTGCCAGCAGTTTCGGGACAGGTAACACTGAAGCTTTCTTT. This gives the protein CASSFGTGNTEAFF.

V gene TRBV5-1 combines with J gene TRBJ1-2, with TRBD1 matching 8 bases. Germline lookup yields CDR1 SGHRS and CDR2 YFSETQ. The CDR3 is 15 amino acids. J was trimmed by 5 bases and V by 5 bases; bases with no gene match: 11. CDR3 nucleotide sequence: TGCGCCAGCAGTTCTTCTACAGGGGGAGGGTATGGCTACACCTTC. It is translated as CASSSSTGGGYGYTF.

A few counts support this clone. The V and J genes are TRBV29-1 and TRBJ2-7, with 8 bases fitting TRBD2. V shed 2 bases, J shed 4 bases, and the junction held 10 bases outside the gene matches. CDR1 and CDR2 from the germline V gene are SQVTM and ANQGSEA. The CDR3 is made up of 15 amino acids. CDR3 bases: TGCAGCGTTGAACTAGCGGGTTTCAGGGAATACGAGCAGTACTTC. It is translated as CSVELAGFREYEQYF.

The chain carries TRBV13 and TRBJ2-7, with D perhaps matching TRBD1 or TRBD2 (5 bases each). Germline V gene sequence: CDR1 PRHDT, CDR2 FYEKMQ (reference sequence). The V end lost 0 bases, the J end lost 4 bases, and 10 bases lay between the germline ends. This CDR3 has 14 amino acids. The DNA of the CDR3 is TGTGCCAGCAGCTTAGGGGGACGGTCGTACGAGCAGTACTTC. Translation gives CASSLGGRSYEQYF.

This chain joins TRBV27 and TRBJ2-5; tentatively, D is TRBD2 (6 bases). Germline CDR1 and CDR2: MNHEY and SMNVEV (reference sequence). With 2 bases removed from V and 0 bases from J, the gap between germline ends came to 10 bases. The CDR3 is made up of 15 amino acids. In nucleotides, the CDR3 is TGTGCCAGCAGTTTAGGTAGCGGAAACCAAGAGACCCAGTACTTC. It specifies CASSLGSGNQETQYF.

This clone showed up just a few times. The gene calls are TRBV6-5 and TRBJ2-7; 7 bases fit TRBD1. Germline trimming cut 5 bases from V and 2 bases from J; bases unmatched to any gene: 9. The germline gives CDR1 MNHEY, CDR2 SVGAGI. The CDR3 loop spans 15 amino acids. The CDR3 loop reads CASSPHGTAPYEQYF. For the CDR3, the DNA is TGTGCCAGCAGTCCCCACGGGACAGCGCCCTACGAGCAGTACTTC.